These 24 T cell receptor beta chains originate from one sample sequenced in a study of CD4 T cells in relation to SARS-CoV-2 and coronaviruses (dated by TCRdb to 2020 to 2022). Their antigens are not known. CD4+ T cells from unexposed donors were collected before the COVID-19 pandemic (2011-2018). The EasySep CD4+ T cell isolation kit was used to isolate CD4+ T cells once the cultures had run for more than 8 days. The library was prepared using the immunoSEQ multiplex PCR assay. TCRdb re-hosts the immuneACCESS table, in-frame sequences only. Its copies lack some clones; in the studies checked, an unresolved V gene accounts for under half of them, and the cause for the rest is not known. In this sample the table shows about 19,000 clones, about 72% of which occur a single time. The leading ten clones occupy 15% to 17% of the sample. The sample comprised CD4+ T cells from PBMCs, cultured in vitro. These receptors came from a human donor in good health.

The gene calls are TRBV14 and TRBJ1-4; 7 bases are a match to TRBD1. The ends lost 2 bases at V and 7 bases at J; junction bases unmatched: 7. This CDR3 is built from 15 residues. CDR1 and CDR2 from the germline V gene are SGHDN and FVKESK. CDR3 sequence (DNA): TGTGCCAGCAGCCAACCGGGACAGAGTCTTGAAAAACTGTTTTTT. It codes for CASSQPGQSLEKLFF.

A few counts support this clone. The chain joins TRBV19 to TRBJ2-1; D uncertain. Trimming took off 4 bases at V and 8 bases at J, with 9 bases between the two ends. Looked up from germline, CDR1 is LNHDA and CDR2 is SQIVND (reference sequence). This CDR3 has 12 amino acids. The CDR3 region is CASSTHIDEQFF. The CDR3 nucleotides are TGTGCCAGTAGTACCCATATCGATGAGCAGTTCTTC. The variable domain in full, with the rest retrieved from reference TRBV19 and TRBJ2-1, is DGGITQSPKYLFRKEGQNVTLSCEQNLNHDAMYWYRQDPGQGLRLIYYSQIVNDFQKGDIAEGYSVSREKKESFPLTVTSAQKNPTAFYLCASSTHIDEQFFGPGTRLTVL.

The chain couples TRBV7-9 to TRBJ2-2; possibly TRBD1 for D (6 bases). The CDR3 is 14 residues long. Germline CDR1 reads SEHNR; CDR2 reads FQNEAQ (reference sequence). V lost 10 bases and J 4 bases, leaving 16 bases between the germline ends. CDR3 region: CATKEDRSTGELFF. In DNA form, the CDR3 reads TGTGCCACCAAGGAGGACAGAAGCACCGGGGAGCTGTTTTTT.

This sequence joins TRBV9 and TRBJ2-2, with unresolved D. The germline CDR1 and CDR2 sequences are SGDLS and YYNGEE. This CDR3 is 15 amino acids long. Trimming removed 4 bases from V and 3 bases from J, with 13 bases in between. CDR3 sequence (DNA): TGTGCCAGCAGCCCGAGCCCCAGATACACCGGGGAGCTGTTTTTT. Its protein product is CASSPSPRYTGELFF.

This chain connects TRBV5-1 to TRBJ2-7; D remains ambiguous. Per germline, CDR1 SGHRS and CDR2 YFSETQ. The V end lost 0 bases, the J end lost 5 bases, and 3 bases lay between the germline ends. The CDR3 has 11 residues. The CDR3 is CASSLGNEQYF. The CDR3 nucleotides are TGCGCCAGCAGCTTGGGGAACGAGCAGTACTTC.

The V and J genes are TRBV6-5 and TRBJ1-5; perhaps TRBD1 as D (5 bases). Germline CDR1 MNHEY, CDR2 SVGAGI. CDR3 length equals 13 residues. Trimming removed 6 bases at V and 0 bases at J, with 6 bases between. Here the CDR3 DNA reads TGTGCCAGCAGGGACAATAGCAATCAGCCCCAGCATTTT. Translated, it gives CASRDNSNQPQHF.

This clone has just one count. This sequence joins TRBV6-5 and TRBJ2-7; 8 nucleotides line up with TRBD1. The J segment lost 2 bases and the V segment lost 4 bases, leaving 10 bases of the junction unmatched. The length of the CDR3 is 16 residues. CDR1 and CDR2 (germline): MNHEY, SVGAGI. CDR3 in DNA: TGTGCCAGCAGTTTCAATACCCGGGACAGGACCTACGAGCAGTACTTC. Protein product: CASSFNTRDRTYEQYF.

V is TRBV10-3 and J is TRBJ1-5; possible D gene TRBD1, 6 bases. CDR3 length equals 13 residues. From germline, CDR1 is ENHRY and CDR2 SYGVKD. Trimming left V 9 bases short and J 1 base short, with 10 bases between. The CDR3 bases are TGTGCCATACAGGGTGTGAGCAATCAGCCCCAGCATTTT. Its translation: CAIQGVSNQPQHF.

The chain employs TRBV21-1 and TRBJ1-5. TRBV21-1 is a recognized pseudogene. The CDR3 runs to 10 residues. The CDR3 spells CASSNQPQHF. CDR3 coding DNA: TGTGCCAGCAGCAATCAGCCCCAGCATTTT.

V gene TRBV14 combines with J gene TRBJ1-4; D unclear. In germline, CDR1 is SGHDN, CDR2 FVKESK. V dropped 3 bases and J dropped 8 bases, with 13 bases sitting between them. The CDR3 sequence is 14 residues long. CDR3 coding DNA: TGTGCCAGCAGCCATGGATCCGGTTACGAAAAACTGTTTTTT. Translating it yields CASSHGSGYEKLFF.

The chain has TRBV2 and TRBJ1-5; 8 bases align to TRBD1. The CDR3 loop spans 15 amino acids. CDR1 and CDR2 from the germline V gene are SNHLY and FYNNEI. Unmatched junction bases numbered 7, after V lost 3 bases and J lost 6 bases. The CDR3 loop is CASSEQGARGQPQHF. For the CDR3, the DNA is TGTGCCAGCAGTGAGCAGGGGGCTAGGGGTCAGCCCCAGCATTTT.

The chain combines TRBV18 with TRBJ1-6; D is unclear. Germline values: CDR1 KGHSH, CDR2 LQKENI. The CDR3 covers 16 residues. Trimming shortened V by 3 bases and J by 5 bases, and 14 bases separated the two germline ends. CDR3 DNA sequence: TGTGCCAGCTCACCCCAACGGTCCAGAAATAATTCACCCCTCCACTTT. Protein product: CASSPQRSRNNSPLHF.

As for this clone: The junction departs from the called germline gene at one end, perhaps through a read error. This chain connects TRBV6-4 to TRBJ2-3; D not resolved. The CDR3 spans 8 residues. Germline CDR1 and CDR2: MRHNA and SNTAGT. CDR3 sequence: CACSCPYF. The CDR3 DNA is TGTGCCTGCAGCTGTCCGTATTTT.

The rearrangement joins TRBV5-8 to TRBJ2-7; no clear D. Germline CDR1 reads SGHTS; CDR2 reads YDEGEE. The CDR3 covers 11 residues. The V and J ends lost 0 bases and 11 bases respectively, with 9 bases between them. As DNA, the CDR3 is TGTGCCAGCAGCTTGGACGACTGGAAGTACTTC. This codes for CASSLDDWKYF.

This clone came up once. This chain joins TRBV19 and TRBJ2-7; 10 bases align to TRBD1. V dropped 5 bases and J dropped 5; count of bases not matched to a gene: 6. The CDR3 is made up of 14 amino acids. The germline gives CDR1 LNHDA, CDR2 SQIVND (reference sequence). The CDR3 nucleotides read TGTGCCAGTAGTGCAGACAGGGGGCTCGACGAGCAGTACTTC. It translates to CASSADRGLDEQYF.

The V and J genes are TRBV6-5 and TRBJ2-7; D may be TRBD2 (5 bases). The CDR3 is 14 amino acids. Trimming pared 11 bases from V and 3 bases from J, leaving 20 bases between. The germline CDR1 and CDR2 sequences are MNHEY and SVGAGI. The CDR3 region has the DNA TGTGCCCTCAGATCGGCGGGTATAAACTACGAGCAGTACTTC. Translated, it gives CALRSAGINYEQYF.

This chain uses TRBV7-8 with TRBJ2-2; D possibly corresponds to TRBD2 (6 bases). The V gene's germline CDR1 is SGHVS and CDR2 FQNEAQ. The CDR3 has 17 amino acids. V lost 3 bases and J 5 bases, leaving 19 bases between the germline ends. The DNA for the CDR3 is TGTGCCAGCAGCTTTTGGAGCGGGCGGAAAGGGACCGGGGAGCTGTTTTTT. Translated: CASSFWSGRKGTGELFF.

The V call is TRBV6-2 or TRBV6-3, the J call TRBJ2-3; 7 nucleotides align to TRBD2. The CDR3 is 16 amino acids. V gave up 0 bases and J gave up 10 bases; unmatched junction bases: 13. CDR1 MNHEY and CDR2 SVGEGT come from the germline V gene. As DNA, the CDR3 is TGTGCCAGCAGTTACTCGATTCCGCGGGAGCCGATGGCGCAGTATTTT. Protein product: CASSYSIPREPMAQYF.

This CDR3 is CASSVGQGAREAFF. The CDR3 nucleotides are TGTGCCAGCAGCGTAGGACAGGGGGCACGTGAAGCTTTCTTT. V gene TRBV9 combines with J gene TRBJ1-1; 10 bases align to TRBD1. The germline V gene has CDR1 SGDLS and CDR2 YYNGEE. CDR3 length: 14 residues. Trimming removed 0 bases from V and 7 bases from J; junction bases left unmatched: 3.

The sample holds one count of this clone. The chain joins TRBV5-1 to TRBJ2-1; tentatively, D is TRBD1 (5 bases). Trimming stripped 1 base from V and 0 bases from J, with 8 bases between. CDR3 length: 15 amino acids. Germline CDR1 is SGHRS and CDR2 is YFSETQ. In nucleotides, the CDR3 is TGCGCCAGCAGCTTGAGCCAGGGCTCCTACAATGAGCAGTTCTTC. It encodes CASSLSQGSYNEQFF.

V usage is TRBV5-1 and J usage is TRBJ2-1, with D perhaps TRBD2 (6 bases). V lost 4 bases to trimming and J lost 9 bases, with 20 bases between them. CDR1 and CDR2 (germline): SGHRS, YFSETQ. This CDR3 comprises 15 residues. CDR3 amino acids: CASSRESLGLGEQFF. The CDR3 nucleotides are TGCGCCAGCAGCCGGGAGTCTCTCGGGCTCGGTGAGCAGTTCTTC.

The chain couples TRBV10-3 to TRBJ1-1; D not certain. The CDR3 is made up of 15 amino acids. Germline V CDR1 and CDR2: ENHRY, SYGVKD. Trimming left V 4 bases short and J 4 bases short, with 16 bases between. This chain's CDR3 is CAISGASSLFTEAFF. CDR3 nucleotides: TGTGCCATCAGTGGAGCGAGTTCTTTGTTCACTGAAGCTTTCTTT.

This clone is a singleton in its sample. The chain couples TRBV5-5 to TRBJ2-3; 9 bases match TRBD2. Germline V gene data show CDR1 as SGHKS and CDR2 as YYEKEE (reference sequence). After removal of 0 bases from V and 4 bases from J, the junction contained 12 bases not matched to a gene. The CDR3 runs to 18 residues. Here the CDR3 reads CASSLVTLAGGRADTQYF. CDR3 sequence (DNA): TGTGCCAGCAGCTTGGTTACTCTCGCGGGAGGGCGAGCAGATACGCAGTATTTT. Supplemented by reference TRBV5-5 and TRBJ2-3, the full variable domain reads DAGVTQSPTHLIKTRGQQVTLRCSPISGHKSVSWYQQVLGQGPQFIFQYYEKEERGRGNFPDRFSARQFPNYSSELNVNALLLGDSALYLCASSLVTLAGGRADTQYFGPGTRLTVL.

V gene TRBV2 combines with J gene TRBJ2-1; weak D call: TRBD2 (5 bases). There are 13 residues in the CDR3. Germline V gene lookup returns CDR1 SNHLY and CDR2 FYNNEI. V lost 4 bases to trimming and J lost 10 bases, with 14 bases between them. The CDR3 DNA sequence: TGTGCCAGCAGTGGAGGTCCTAGCACGGAGCAGTTCTTC. This translates into CASSGGPSTEQFF.